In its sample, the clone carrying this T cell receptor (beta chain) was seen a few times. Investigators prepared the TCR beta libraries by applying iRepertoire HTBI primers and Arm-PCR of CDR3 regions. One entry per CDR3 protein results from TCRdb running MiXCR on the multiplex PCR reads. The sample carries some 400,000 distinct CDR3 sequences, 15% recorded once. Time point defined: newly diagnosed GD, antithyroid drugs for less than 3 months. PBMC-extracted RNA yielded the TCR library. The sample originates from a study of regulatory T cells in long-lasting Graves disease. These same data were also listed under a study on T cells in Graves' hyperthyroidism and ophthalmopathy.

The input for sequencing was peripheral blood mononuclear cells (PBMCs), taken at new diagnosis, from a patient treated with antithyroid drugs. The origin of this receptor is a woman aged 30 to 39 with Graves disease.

CDR3 bases: TGTGCCTGGAGTGCGGTCCCGCCAGATACGCAGTATTTT. It encodes CAWSAVPPDTQYF. The V gene is TRBV30, the J gene TRBJ2-3; no reliable D call. The CDR3 is made up of 13 amino acids. Looked up from germline, CDR1 is GTSNPN and CDR2 is SVGIG (reference sequence). With 1 base removed from V and 4 bases from J, the gap between germline ends came to 9 bases. The full variable domain, completed using reference TRBV30 and TRBJ2-3, is SQTIHQWPATLVQPVGSPLSLECTVEGTSNPNLYWYRQAAGRGLQLLFYSVGIGQISSEVPQNLSASRPQDRQFILSSKKLLLSDSGFYLCAWSAVPPDTQYFGPGTRLTVL.